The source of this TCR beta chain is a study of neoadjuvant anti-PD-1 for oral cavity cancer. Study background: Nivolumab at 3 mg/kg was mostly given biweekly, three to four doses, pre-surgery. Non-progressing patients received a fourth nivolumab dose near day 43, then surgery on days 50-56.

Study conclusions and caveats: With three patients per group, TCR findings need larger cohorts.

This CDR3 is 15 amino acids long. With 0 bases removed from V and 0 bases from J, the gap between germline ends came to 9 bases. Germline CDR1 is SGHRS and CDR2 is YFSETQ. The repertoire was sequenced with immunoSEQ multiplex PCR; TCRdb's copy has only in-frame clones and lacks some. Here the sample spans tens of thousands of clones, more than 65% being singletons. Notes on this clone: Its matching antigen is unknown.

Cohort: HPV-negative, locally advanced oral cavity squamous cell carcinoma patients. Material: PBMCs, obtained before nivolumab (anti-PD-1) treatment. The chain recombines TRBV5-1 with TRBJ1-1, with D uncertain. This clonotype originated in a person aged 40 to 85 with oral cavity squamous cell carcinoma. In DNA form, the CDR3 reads TGCGCCAGCAGCTTGGCGGGATCCATGAACACTGAAGCTTTCTTT. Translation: CASSLAGSMNTEAFF.